The clone carrying this T cell receptor (beta chain) was seen repeatedly, ten times or more. Its antigen remains unidentified. The CDR3 consists of 15 residues. Per the germline V gene, CDR1 is LGHDT and CDR2 is YNNKEL (reference sequence). Between the trimmed V and J ends, which lost 0 bases and 6 bases, there was a span of 11 bases. Time point defined: newly diagnosed GD, antithyroid drugs for less than 3 months. Making the TCR library involved RNA that had been extracted from PBMCs. These data belong to a study of regulatory T cells in long-lasting Graves disease. Study observations and caveats: Persistent disease was characterized by preferential usage of TRBV28, TRBJ1-2 and TRBJ2-5.

Both iRepertoire HTBI primers and Arm-PCR of CDR3 regions were used to build the TCR beta libraries. TCRdb reprocessed the multiplex PCR reads via MiXCR and lists one record per CDR3 protein. The sample has a few hundred thousand distinct CDR3 sequences, 14% to 15% seen once; the top ten hold approximately 7.6%. The same sample was also used in a study of T cells in Graves' hyperthyroidism and ophthalmopathy. Turning to that study: Ophthalmopathy was separated from stable hyperthyroidism by a 13 V-J model.

The clonotype comes from a woman in her 40s with Graves disease. This chain joins TRBV3-1 and TRBJ2-2; D remains unclear. Sequencing used peripheral blood mononuclear cells (PBMCs), obtained at new diagnosis, from a patient treated with antithyroid drugs. In DNA, the CDR3 is TGTGCCAGCAGCCAAGAGCAGCTCGCGGCCGGGGAGCTGTTTTTT. Translation gives CASSQEQLAAGELFF.